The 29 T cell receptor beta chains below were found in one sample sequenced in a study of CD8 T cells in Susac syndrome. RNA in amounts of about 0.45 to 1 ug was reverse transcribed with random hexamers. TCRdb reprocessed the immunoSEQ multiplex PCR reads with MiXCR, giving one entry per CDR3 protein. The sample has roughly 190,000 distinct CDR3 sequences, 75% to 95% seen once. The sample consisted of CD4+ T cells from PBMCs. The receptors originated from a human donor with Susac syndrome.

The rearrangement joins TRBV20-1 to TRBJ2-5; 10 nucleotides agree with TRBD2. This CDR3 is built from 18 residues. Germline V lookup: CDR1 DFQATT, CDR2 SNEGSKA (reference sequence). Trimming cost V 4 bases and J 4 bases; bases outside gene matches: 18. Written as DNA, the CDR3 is TGCAGTGCTATTCACCTAGCGGGGGACGGGACGGCAGGAGAGACCCAGTACTTC. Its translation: CSAIHLAGDGTAGETQYF.

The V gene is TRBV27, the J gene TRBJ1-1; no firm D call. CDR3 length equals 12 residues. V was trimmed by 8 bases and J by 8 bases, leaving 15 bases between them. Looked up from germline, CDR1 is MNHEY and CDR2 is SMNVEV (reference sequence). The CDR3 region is CASRHYPEEAFF. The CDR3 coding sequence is TGTGCCAGCCGACACTACCCTGAAGAAGCTTTCTTT.

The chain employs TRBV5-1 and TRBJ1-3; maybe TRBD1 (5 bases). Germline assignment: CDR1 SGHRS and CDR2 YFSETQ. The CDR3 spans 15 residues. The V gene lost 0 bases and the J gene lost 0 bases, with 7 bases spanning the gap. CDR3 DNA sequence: TGCGCCAGCAGCTTGGAGGGGAACTCTGGAAACACCATATATTTT. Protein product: CASSLEGNSGNTIYF.

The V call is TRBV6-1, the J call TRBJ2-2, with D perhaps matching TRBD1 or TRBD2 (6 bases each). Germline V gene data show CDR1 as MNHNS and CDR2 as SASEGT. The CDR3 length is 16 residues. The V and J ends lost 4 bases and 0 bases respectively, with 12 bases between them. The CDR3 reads CASSGEGGSNTGELFF. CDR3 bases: TGTGCCAGCAGTGGCGAGGGGGGCTCGAACACCGGGGAGCTGTTTTTT.

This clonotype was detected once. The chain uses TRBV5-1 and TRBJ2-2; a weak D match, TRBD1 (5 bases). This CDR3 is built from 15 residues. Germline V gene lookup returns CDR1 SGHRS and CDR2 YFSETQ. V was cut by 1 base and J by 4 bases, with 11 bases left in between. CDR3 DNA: TGCGCCAGCAGCTTGATGCAGGGCGGCACCGGGGAGCTGTTTTTT. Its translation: CASSLMQGGTGELFF. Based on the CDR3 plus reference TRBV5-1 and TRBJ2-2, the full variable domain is KAGVTQTPRYLIKTRGQQVTLSCSPISGHRSVSWYQQTPGQGLQFLFEYFSETQRNKGNFPGRFSGRQFSNSRSEMNVSTLELGDSALYLCASSLMQGGTGELFFGEGSRLTVL.

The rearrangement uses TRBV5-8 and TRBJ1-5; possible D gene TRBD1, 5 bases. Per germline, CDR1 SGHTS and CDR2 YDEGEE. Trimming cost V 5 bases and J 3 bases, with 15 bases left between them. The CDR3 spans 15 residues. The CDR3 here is CASSLRGQTNQPQHF. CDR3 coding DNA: TGTGCCAGCAGTTTACGTGGACAAACCAATCAGCCCCAGCATTTT.

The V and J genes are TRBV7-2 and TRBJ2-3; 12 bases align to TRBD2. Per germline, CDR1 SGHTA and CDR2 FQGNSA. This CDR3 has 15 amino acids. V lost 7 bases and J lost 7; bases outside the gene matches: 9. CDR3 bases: TGTGCCAGCAAGCTATCTAGCGGGGGGGCGAATACGCAGTATTTT. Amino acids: CASKLSSGGANTQYF.

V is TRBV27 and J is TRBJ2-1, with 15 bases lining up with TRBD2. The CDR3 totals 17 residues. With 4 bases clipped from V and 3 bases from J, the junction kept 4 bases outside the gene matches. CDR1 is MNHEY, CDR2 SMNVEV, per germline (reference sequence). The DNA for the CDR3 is TGTGCCAGCAGTTCTCGGACTAGCGGGAGGGACTACAATGAGCAGTTCTTC. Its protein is CASSSRTSGRDYNEQFF.

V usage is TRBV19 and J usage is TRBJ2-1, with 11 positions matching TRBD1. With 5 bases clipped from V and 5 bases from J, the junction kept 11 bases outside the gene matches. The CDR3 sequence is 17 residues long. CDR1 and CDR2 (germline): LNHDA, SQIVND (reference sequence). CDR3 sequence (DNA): TGTGCCAGTAGTGTGGGACAGGGGGTAACTGAGAACAATGAGCAGTTCTTC. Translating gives CASSVGQGVTENNEQFF.

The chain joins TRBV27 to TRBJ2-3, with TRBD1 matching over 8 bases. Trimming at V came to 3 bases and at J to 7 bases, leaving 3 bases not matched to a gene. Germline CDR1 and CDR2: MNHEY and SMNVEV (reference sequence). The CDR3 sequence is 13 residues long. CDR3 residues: CASSFDRGNTQYF. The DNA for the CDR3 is TGTGCCAGCAGTTTCGACAGGGGTAATACGCAGTATTTT.

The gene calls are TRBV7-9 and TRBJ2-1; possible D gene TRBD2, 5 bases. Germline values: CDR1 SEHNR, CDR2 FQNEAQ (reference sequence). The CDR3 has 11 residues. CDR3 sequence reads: CLASRSEEQFF. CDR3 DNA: TGTTTGGCTAGCAGAAGTGAGGAGCAGTTCTTC.

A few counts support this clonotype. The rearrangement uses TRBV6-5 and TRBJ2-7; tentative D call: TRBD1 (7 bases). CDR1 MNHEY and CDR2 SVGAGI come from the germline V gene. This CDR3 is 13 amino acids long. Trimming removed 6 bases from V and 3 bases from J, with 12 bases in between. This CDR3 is CASREGAGYEQYF. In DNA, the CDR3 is TGTGCCAGCAGGGAGGGGGCTGGCTACGAGCAGTACTTC.

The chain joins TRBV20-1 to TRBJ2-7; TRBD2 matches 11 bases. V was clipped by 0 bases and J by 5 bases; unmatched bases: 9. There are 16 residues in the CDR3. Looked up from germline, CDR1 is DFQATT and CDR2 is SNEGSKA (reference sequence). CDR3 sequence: CSARDRGLAAGDEQYF. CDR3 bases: TGCAGTGCTAGAGATAGGGGACTAGCGGCGGGGGACGAGCAGTACTTC.

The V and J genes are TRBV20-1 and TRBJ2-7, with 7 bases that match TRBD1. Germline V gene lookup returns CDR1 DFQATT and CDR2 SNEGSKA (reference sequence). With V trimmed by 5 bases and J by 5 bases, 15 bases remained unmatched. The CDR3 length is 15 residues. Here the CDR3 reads CSAHDTTGTLHEQYF. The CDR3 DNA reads TGCAGTGCTCATGACACGACAGGGACCCTCCACGAGCAGTACTTC.

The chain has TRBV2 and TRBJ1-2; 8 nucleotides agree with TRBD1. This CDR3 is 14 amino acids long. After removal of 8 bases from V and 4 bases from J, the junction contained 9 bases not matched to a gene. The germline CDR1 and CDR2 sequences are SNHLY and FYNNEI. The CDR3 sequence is CASRFRGQIYGYTF. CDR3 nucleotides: TGTGCCAGCCGTTTCAGGGGGCAGATCTATGGCTACACCTTC.

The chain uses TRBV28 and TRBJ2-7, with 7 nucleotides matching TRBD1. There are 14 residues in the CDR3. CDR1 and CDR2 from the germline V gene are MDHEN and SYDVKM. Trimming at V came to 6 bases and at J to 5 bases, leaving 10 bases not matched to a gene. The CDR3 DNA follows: TGTGCCAGCAGACGAGGGGGCGCCTCACACGAGCAGTACTTC. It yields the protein CASRRGGASHEQYF.

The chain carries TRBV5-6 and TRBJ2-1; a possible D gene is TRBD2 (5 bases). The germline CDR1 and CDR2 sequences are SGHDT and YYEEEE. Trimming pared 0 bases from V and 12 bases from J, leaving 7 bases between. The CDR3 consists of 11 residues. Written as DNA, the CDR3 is TGTGCCAGCAGCTTGGCGGGGAGGCAGTTCTTC. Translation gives CASSLAGRQFF.

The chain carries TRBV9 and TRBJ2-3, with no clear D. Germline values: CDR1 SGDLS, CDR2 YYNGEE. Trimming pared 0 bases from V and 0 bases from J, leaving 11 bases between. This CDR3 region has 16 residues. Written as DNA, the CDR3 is TGTGCCAGCAGCGTAGGAGCAGATAGTAGCACAGATACGCAGTATTTT. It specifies CASSVGADSSTDTQYF.

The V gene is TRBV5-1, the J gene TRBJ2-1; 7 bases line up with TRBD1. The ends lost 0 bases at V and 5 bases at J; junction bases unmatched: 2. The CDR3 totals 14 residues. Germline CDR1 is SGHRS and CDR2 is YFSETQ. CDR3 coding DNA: TGCGCCAGCAGCTTGGGACAGGGAAACAATGAGCAGTTCTTC. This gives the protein CASSLGQGNNEQFF.

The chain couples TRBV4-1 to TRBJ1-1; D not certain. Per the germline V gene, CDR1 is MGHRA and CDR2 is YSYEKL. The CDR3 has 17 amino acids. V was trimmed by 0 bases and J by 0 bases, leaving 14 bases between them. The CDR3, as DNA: TGCGCCAGCAGCCAAGATGGGAGGGAACCTATGAACACTGAAGCTTTCTTT. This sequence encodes CASSQDGREPMNTEAFF.

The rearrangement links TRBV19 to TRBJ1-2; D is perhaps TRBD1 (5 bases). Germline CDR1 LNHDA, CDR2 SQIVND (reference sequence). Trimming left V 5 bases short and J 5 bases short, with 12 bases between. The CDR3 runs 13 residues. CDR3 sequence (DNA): TGTGCCAGTAGTCCAGGGATCACTTATGGCTACACCTTC. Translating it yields CASSPGITYGYTF.

The CDR3 nucleotides are TGCAGTGCTAGAGATCGAACACGACAGGGGACTTCGCCCCAGCATTTT. This gives the protein CSARDRTRQGTSPQHF. This chain connects TRBV20-1 to TRBJ1-5; 8 bases are a match to TRBD1. The CDR3 length is 16 residues. Per the germline V gene, CDR1 is DFQATT and CDR2 is SNEGSKA (reference sequence). Trimming took 0 bases from V and 9 from J; bases not matched to a gene: 13.

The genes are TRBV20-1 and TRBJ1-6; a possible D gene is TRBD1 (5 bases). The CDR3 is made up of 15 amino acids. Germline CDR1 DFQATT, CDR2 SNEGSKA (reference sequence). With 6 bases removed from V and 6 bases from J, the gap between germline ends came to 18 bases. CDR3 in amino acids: CSAKPGGGFNSPLHF. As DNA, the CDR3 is TGCAGTGCCAAACCGGGGGGAGGGTTTAATTCACCCCTCCACTTT.

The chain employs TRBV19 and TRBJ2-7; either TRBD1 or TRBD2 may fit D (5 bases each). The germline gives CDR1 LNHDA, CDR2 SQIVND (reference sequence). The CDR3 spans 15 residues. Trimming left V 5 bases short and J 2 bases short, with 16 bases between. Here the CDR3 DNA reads TGTGCCAGTAGTCTCCGAGGGACCGCCACCTACGAGCAGTACTTC. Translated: CASSLRGTATYEQYF.

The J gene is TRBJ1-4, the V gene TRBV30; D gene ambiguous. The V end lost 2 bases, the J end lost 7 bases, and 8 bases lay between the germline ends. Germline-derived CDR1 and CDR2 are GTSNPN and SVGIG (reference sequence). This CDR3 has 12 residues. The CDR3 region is CAWSWSGEKLFF. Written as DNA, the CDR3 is TGTGCCTGGAGTTGGTCGGGTGAAAAACTGTTTTTT.

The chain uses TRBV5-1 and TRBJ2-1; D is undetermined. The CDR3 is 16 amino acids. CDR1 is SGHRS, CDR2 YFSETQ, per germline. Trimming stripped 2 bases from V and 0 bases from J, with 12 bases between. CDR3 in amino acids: CASSFPNPSSYNEQFF. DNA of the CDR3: TGCGCCAGCAGCTTTCCCAACCCCAGCTCCTACAATGAGCAGTTCTTC.

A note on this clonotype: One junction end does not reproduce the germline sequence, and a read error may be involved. Written as DNA, the CDR3 is TGTGCCAGCAGTTTAGATCGAACAGGGTTGAGCACTGAAGCTTTTTTT. Its protein is CASSLDRTGLSTEAFF. The chain employs TRBV12-3 or TRBV12-4 and TRBJ1-1, with D perhaps TRBD1 (6 bases). CDR3 length equals 16 residues.

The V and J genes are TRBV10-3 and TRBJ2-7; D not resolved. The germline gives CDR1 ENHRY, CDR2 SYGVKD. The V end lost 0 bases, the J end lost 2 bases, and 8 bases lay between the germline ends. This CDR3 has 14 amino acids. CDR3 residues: CAISESTGTYEQYF. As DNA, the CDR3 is TGTGCCATCAGTGAGTCGACGGGTACCTACGAGCAGTACTTC.

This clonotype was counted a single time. The CDR3 nucleotides read TGTGCCAGCATCCCACTTACTAACTATGGCTACACCTTC. It specifies CASIPLTNYGYTF. The chain links TRBV21-1 to TRBJ1-2. TRBV21-1 constitutes a pseudogene. This CDR3 contains 13 residues.